Below, 19 T cell receptor beta chains from the same sample are listed, as sequenced in a study of blood T cell dynamics during melanoma immunotherapy (dated by TCRdb to 2020 to 2021). The time point label of this sample denotes: week 3, after first cycle of checkpoint inhibitor. The receptor library was made with the immunoSEQ multiplex PCR assay. TCRdb retrieved this table from immuneACCESS and kept in-frame rearrangements only. Not all clones are present; in checked studies, unresolved V genes account for under half, and no reason is known for the remainder. The sample table lists roughly 6,000 clones, 88% of them with a count of one. The leading ten clones occupy around 5% of the sample. Sample: blood, taken from a patient treated with checkpoint blockade. The receptors come from a human donor with melanoma.

This chain links TRBV6-1 with TRBJ1-3; the D is unclear. Germline lookup yields CDR1 MNHNS and CDR2 SASEGT. Trimming took 3 bases from V and 4 from J, leaving 10 bases between them. The CDR3 extends over 14 amino acids. CDR3 sequence (DNA): TGTGCCAGCAGTGAGTTAGTGGGCGGAAACACCATATATTTT. Translating gives CASSELVGGNTIYF.

V and J are TRBV29-1 and TRBJ1-1; D is ambiguous. From germline, CDR1 is SQVTM and CDR2 ANQGSEA. There are 13 residues in the CDR3. V lost 5 bases and J 0 bases, leaving 10 bases between the germline ends. The CDR3 nucleotides read TGCAGCGTTAAAACCTTAGTGAACACTGAAGCTTTCTTT. Translation gives CSVKTLVNTEAFF. The entire variable domain, with the rest obtained from reference TRBV29-1 and TRBJ1-1, is as follows: SAVISQKPSRDICQRGTSLTIQCQVDSQVTMMFWYRQQPGQSLTLIATANQGSEATYESGFVIDKFPISRPNLTFSTLTVSNMSPEDSSIYLCSVKTLVNTEAFFGQGTRLTVV.

The chain uses TRBV27 and TRBJ2-7, with a possible D match to TRBD1 (5 bases). With 9 bases removed from V and 4 bases from J, the gap between germline ends came to 13 bases. This CDR3 comprises 12 residues. Germline CDR1 reads MNHEY; CDR2 reads SMNVEV (reference sequence). The CDR3: CASRSGRYEQYF. CDR3 nucleotides: TGTGCCAGTCGGTCAGGGCGGTACGAGCAGTACTTC.

V and J are TRBV5-1 and TRBJ1-3, with D hard to call. Trimming took 4 bases from V and 0 from J, leaving 8 bases between them. Germline CDR1 SGHRS, CDR2 YFSETQ. This CDR3 contains 14 residues. CDR3 nucleotides: TGCGCCAGCAGCCCGGGAGCCTCTGGAAACACCATATATTTT. Its protein product is CASSPGASGNTIYF.

This clone was counted a single time. V usage is TRBV14 and J usage is TRBJ2-3; D possibly matches TRBD1 or TRBD2 (5 bases each). This CDR3 has 16 amino acids. Per germline, CDR1 SGHDN and CDR2 FVKESK. Trimming removed 1 base at V and 5 bases at J, with 16 bases between. CDR3 nucleotides: TGTGCCAGCAGCCAAGGTGTGAGGGCAGGGAGAGATACGCAGTATTTT. Protein product: CASSQGVRAGRDTQYF.

The rearrangement links TRBV6-5 to TRBJ1-1, with 7 positions matching TRBD1. With V trimmed by 2 bases and J by 4 bases, 7 bases remained unmatched. Per germline, CDR1 MNHEY and CDR2 SVGAGI. The CDR3 totals 15 residues. The CDR3 reads CASSYQTGRGTEAFF. In DNA form, the CDR3 reads TGTGCCAGCAGTTACCAGACAGGGCGGGGCACTGAAGCTTTCTTT.

The chain combines TRBV18 with TRBJ2-4; a weak D match, TRBD1 (5 bases). Germline CDR1 and CDR2: KGHSH and LQKENI. The CDR3 has 15 residues. The ends were cut back, 4 bases at V and 0 bases at J, with 10 bases in the middle. CDR3: CASSLLTVAKNIQYF. The CDR3 DNA follows: TGTGCCAGCTCACTATTGACAGTAGCCAAAAACATTCAGTACTTC.

The chain is built from TRBV7-9 and TRBJ2-7; D unresolved. This CDR3 spans 11 amino acids. V lost 5 bases, J lost 3 bases, and 5 bases lay in between. Germline V CDR1 and CDR2: SEHNR, FQNEAQ (reference sequence). As DNA, the CDR3 is TGTGCCAGCAGCGAAAACTACGAGCAGTACTTC. This gives the protein CASSENYEQYF.

This clone is judged large (0.1 to 1%). V is TRBV7-3 and J is TRBJ1-2; no definite D call. The germline V gene encodes CDR1 SGHTA and CDR2 FQGTGA. The CDR3 extends over 13 amino acids. V gave up 3 bases and J gave up 8 bases, with 13 bases separating them. CDR3 region: CASSFFPLSGYTF. CDR3 nucleotides: TGTGCCAGCAGCTTTTTCCCCTTGAGCGGCTACACCTTC.

The sample holds one count of this clone. The V gene is TRBV28, the J gene TRBJ1-1; D might be TRBD1 (5 bases). The V gene lost 7 bases and the J gene lost 4 bases, with 25 bases spanning the gap. Per the germline V gene, CDR1 is MDHEN and CDR2 is SYDVKM. The CDR3 covers 17 residues. The CDR3 region is CASKLLLWGKGGTEAFF. In DNA, the CDR3 is TGTGCCAGCAAGCTTCTTTTGTGGGGCAAAGGTGGCACTGAAGCTTTCTTT.

The V and J genes are TRBV7-9 and TRBJ2-3; D is tentatively TRBD1 or TRBD2 (5 bases each). The V end lost 5 bases, the J end lost 2 bases, and 26 bases lay between the germline ends. The CDR3 is made up of 19 amino acids. Germline CDR1 is SEHNR and CDR2 is FQNEAQ (reference sequence). The CDR3 loop reads CASSPRESGLGGTTDTQYF. The CDR3 coding sequence is TGTGCCAGCAGCCCAAGGGAGTCAGGGCTTGGGGGAACCACAGATACGCAGTATTTT.

V is TRBV7-9 and J is TRBJ1-2, with 7 bases matching TRBD1. V lost 4 bases, J lost 6 bases, and 8 bases stayed unmatched. From germline, CDR1 is SEHNR and CDR2 FQNEAQ (reference sequence). The CDR3 consists of 14 residues. This CDR3 reads CASSSNRGADGYTF. DNA for the CDR3: TGTGCCAGCAGCTCCAACAGGGGTGCGGATGGCTACACCTTC.

The rearrangement joins TRBV7-3 to TRBJ2-3, with a tentative D call TRBD2 (5 bases). CDR1 is SGHTA, CDR2 FQGTGA, per germline. The CDR3 length is 12 residues. With 3 bases removed from V and 9 bases from J, the gap between germline ends came to 10 bases. The CDR3 DNA sequence: TGTGCCAGCAGCTTCCCAGGCGGGACGCAGTATTTT. This translates into CASSFPGGTQYF.

The chain employs TRBV10-2 and TRBJ1-1, with D perhaps matching TRBD1 (5 bases). V dropped 4 bases and J dropped 3 bases, with 18 bases sitting between them. Per the germline V gene, CDR1 is WSHSY and CDR2 is SAAADI. The CDR3 spans 16 residues. CDR3 sequence: CASSAGHDVMYTEAFF. In nucleotides, the CDR3 is TGCGCCAGCAGTGCCGGACACGACGTTATGTACACTGAAGCTTTCTTT.

The chain combines TRBV11-3 with TRBJ2-1; 9 bases are a match to TRBD2. The V gene end was trimmed by 5 bases and the J gene end by 8 bases; junction bases not matched to a gene: 10. Germline CDR1 SGHNT, CDR2 YENEEA. There are 15 residues in the CDR3. The CDR3 DNA follows: TGTGCCAGCAGCCCAGGGTTAGCGGGGGACGATGAGCAGTTCTTC. This sequence encodes CASSPGLAGDDEQFF.

Note on this clone: It is unclear where the CDR3 begins or ends on the DNA, so no DNA is shown, and the CDR3 is as TCRdb lists it. The rearrangement links TRBV28 to TRBJ2-4; the table calls TRBD2, which could not be checked here. Germline CDR1 is MDHEN and CDR2 is SYDVKM. The CDR3 numbers 16 amino acids, ends counted. CDR3 in amino acids: CASSSSGGGWGNIQYF.

This chain joins TRBV19 and TRBJ2-1; D might be TRBD1 (6 bases). V shed 11 bases and J shed 6 bases, with 29 bases lying between them. Germline V gives CDR1 LNHDA, CDR2 SQIVND (reference sequence). The CDR3 has 17 amino acids. The CDR3 protein is CAVATGGRNIWGNEQFF. The CDR3 DNA is TGTGCCGTGGCTACTGGGGGCCGAAACATTTGGGGCAATGAGCAGTTCTTC.

The chain carries TRBV7-2 and TRBJ2-3, with D unclear. The CDR3 is 12 amino acids. Germline V gene lookup returns CDR1 SGHTA and CDR2 FQGNSA. Trimming shortened V by 0 bases and J by 6 bases, and 4 bases separated the two germline ends. CDR3 amino acids: CASSLALDTQYF. For the CDR3, the DNA is TGTGCCAGCAGCTTAGCGCTCGATACGCAGTATTTT.

V is TRBV11-3 and J is TRBJ2-7, with 8 bases matching TRBD2. Losses at the gene ends were 2 bases for V and 7 bases for J; bases not matched to a gene: 7. CDR3 length: 14 amino acids. Germline V lookup: CDR1 SGHNT, CDR2 YENEEA. The CDR3 protein is CASSLSGGWGEQYF. For the CDR3, the DNA is TGTGCCAGCAGCTTAAGCGGGGGCTGGGGGGAGCAGTACTTC.